Sequencing of this T cell receptor (beta chain) was carried out in a study of beta chain features in type 1 diabetes (dated by TCRdb to between 2017 and 2018). About the full investigation: Patients and healthy donors did not differ in mean age, gender distribution, total cell number or subset yield. The study compared the TCRB repertoires of sorted circulating CD4+ T cell subsets in recently diagnosed type 1 diabetes patients with those in matched healthy donors. A total of around 110,000,000 sorted cells were examined across all samples, and a strong correlation was observed between cell number per subset and RNA yield. Whereas all 28 donors provided naive and central memory subsets, regulatory and stem cell-like memory subsets were isolated from just 8 patients and about 8 healthy donors.

Broad study findings and their caveats: Fewer insertions and more nucleotide deletions at VDJ recombination sites were observed in patients with type 1 diabetes, implying thymic rearrangement abnormalities. Naive, central memory and regulatory TCRB repertoires appeared to be more similar among patients than among healthy donors. Because small numbers of individuals were included in the HLA sub-analyses, any influence of HLA type on TCRB rearrangement was left unresolved. Shorter templates might have been favored by PCR, but patient and control samples were amplified and corrected together, so both groups would have been affected equally by any skew. Because cDNA was sequenced instead of genomic DNA, activated cells with high expression could be over-represented, although the groups did not differ in activation or CD3 levels. A moderate but significant shortening of TCRB CDR3 length was observed in type 1 diabetes patients in all four CD4+ subsets.

V is cut back by 0 bases and J by 3 bases, with 9 bases in the junction unmatched. CDR1 and CDR2, looked up from the germline V gene, are SGDLS and YYNGEE. The CDR3 contains 16 residues, cysteine and phenylalanine counted. CDR3 DNA only is kept here, 48 bases in frame from base 1. The entire isolated RNA was reverse transcribed using the High Capacity cDNA Reverse Transcription Kit, and thus expressed TCRB transcripts were sequenced. Deep immunoSEQ sequencing was applied to naive, central memory and regulatory T cell samples, giving an average of around 4 million total reads per sample. Sorted cells were lysed in RLT buffer and RNA was extracted with DNase-treated RNeasy Micro or Mini kits, depending on cell number. To prevent cross-contamination, each cell subset was processed individually, whereas patient and healthy donor samples were processed jointly. Using the immunoSEQ multiplex PCR, TCRB sequences were amplified from cDNA into 87-bp fragments spanning the CDR3 region. Sequencing of the amplicons was done on the Illumina HiSeq platform. The paper's processing steps were these. PCR bias was corrected computationally using synthetic template baselines, and reads within Hamming distance 2 were collapsed, with unmergeable singletons discarded. Reads were aligned against IMGT so that V, D and J genes, CDR3 length and insertions or deletions at six rearrangement sites could be assigned. Within each subset, clonotype counts were normalized to the number of sorted cells before true diversity and Gini coefficients were calculated with the tcR R package. Repertoire sharing was quantified using the overlap coefficient calculated on TCRB nucleotide sequences. As a proxy for the pre-selection repertoire, out-of-frame TCRB sequences from naive cells were analyzed. The source is immuneACCESS, and TCRdb retained only in-frame sequences with V and J called. Part of the clones is not carried over; for the studies checked, unresolved V genes explain less than half of this, and the remainder is unexplained. Clone size and the V and J calls come from that table; the DNA yielded D and trimming. The sample table lists over 200,000 clones, 11% of them with a count of one. Jointly, the top ten make up over 0.015% of the sample.

Each donor gave one peripheral blood draw, approximately 0.11 L on average, collected into heparinised tubes. A BD FACSAria II and a panel including CD45RO, CCR7, CD25, CD127, CD95 and CD27 were used to sort naive, central memory, regulatory and stem cell-like memory CD4+ T cells. Purity was above 95% for every sorted population. PBMCs were isolated right away by Lymphoprep density gradient centrifugation and were stained directly, without culture. Samples were stained and sorted in pairs, with one healthy donor and one patient per experiment, so that batch effects were minimized. Points on this clone: Its antigen is not yet known. Per-base qualities were not stored, and no clone one base away is much larger.

In this chain, TRBV9 is recombined with TRBJ2-7; 7 bases in between match TRBD1. The clonotype was recovered from a man aged 25-45 years with type 1 diabetes. Sequencing was performed on naive CD4+ T cells from blood. The sample's cell subset or site label, decoded: true naive CD4+ T cells. The sequenced DNA: TGTGCCAGCAGCGTAGCGGAAAGGGGGCCAGACTACGAGCAGTACTTC. Its protein reads: CASSVAERGPDYEQYF.